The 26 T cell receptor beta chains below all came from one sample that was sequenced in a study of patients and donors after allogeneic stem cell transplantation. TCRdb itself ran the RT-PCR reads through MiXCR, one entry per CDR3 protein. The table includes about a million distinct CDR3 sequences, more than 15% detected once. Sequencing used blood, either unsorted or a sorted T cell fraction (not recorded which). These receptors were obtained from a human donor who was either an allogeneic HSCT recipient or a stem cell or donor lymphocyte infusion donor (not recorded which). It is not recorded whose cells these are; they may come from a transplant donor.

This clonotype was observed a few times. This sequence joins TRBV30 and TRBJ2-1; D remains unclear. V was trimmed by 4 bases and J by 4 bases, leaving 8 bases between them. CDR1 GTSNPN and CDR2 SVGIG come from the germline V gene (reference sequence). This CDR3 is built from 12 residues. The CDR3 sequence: CAWTPQYNEQFF. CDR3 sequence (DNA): TGTGCCTGGACCCCCCAATACAATGAGCAGTTCTTC.

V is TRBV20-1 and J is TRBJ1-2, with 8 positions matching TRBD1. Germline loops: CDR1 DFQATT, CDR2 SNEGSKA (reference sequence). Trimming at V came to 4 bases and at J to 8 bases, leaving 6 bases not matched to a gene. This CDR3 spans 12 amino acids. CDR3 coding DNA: TGCAGTGCTACCATTCAGGGGGCCGGCTACACCTTC. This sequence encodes CSATIQGAGYTF.

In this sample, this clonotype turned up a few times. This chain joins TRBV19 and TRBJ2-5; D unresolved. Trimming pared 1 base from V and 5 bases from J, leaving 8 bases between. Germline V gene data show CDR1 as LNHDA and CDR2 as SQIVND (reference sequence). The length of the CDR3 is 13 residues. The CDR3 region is CASSIVEMETQYF. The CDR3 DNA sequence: TGTGCCAGTAGTATAGTGGAAATGGAGACCCAGTACTTC.

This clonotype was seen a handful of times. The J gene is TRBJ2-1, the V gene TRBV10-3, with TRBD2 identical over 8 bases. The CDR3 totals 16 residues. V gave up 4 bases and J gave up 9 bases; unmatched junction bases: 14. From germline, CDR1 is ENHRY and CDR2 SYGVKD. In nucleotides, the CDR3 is TGTGCCATCAGTGTAGGGACTAGAAACGCACAGAGTGAGCAGTTCTTC. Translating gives CAISVGTRNAQSEQFF.

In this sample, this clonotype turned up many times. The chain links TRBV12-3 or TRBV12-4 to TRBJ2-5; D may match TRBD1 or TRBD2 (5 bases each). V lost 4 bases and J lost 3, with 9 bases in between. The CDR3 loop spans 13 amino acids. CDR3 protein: CASSSGPKETQYF. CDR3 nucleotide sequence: TGTGCCAGCAGTTCGGGACCCAAAGAGACCCAGTACTTC.

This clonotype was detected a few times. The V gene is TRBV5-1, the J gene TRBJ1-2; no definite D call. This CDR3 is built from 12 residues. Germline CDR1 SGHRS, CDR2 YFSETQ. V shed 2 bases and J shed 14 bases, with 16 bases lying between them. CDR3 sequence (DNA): TGCGCCAGCAGCTTCCCCGGACCTAGGGCGACCTTC. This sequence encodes CASSFPGPRATF. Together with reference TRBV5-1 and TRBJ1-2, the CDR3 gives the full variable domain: KAGVTQTPRYLIKTRGQQVTLSCSPISGHRSVSWYQQTPGQGLQFLFEYFSETQRNKGNFPGRFSGRQFSNSRSEMNVSTLELGDSALYLCASSFPGPRATFGSGTRLTVV.

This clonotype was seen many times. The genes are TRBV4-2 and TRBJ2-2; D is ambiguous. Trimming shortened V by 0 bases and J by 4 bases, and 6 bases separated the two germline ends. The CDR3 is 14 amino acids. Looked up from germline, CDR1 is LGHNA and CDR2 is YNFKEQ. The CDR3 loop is CASSQDGPTGELFF. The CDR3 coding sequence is TGTGCCAGCAGCCAAGATGGACCCACCGGGGAGCTGTTTTTT.

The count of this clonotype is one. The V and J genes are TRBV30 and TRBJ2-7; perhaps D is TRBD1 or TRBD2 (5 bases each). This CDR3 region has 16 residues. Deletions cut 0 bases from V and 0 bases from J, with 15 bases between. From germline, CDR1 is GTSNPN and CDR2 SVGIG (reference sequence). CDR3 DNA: TGTGCCTGGAGTGTCCCTGGGGGACGGGGCTCCTACGAGCAGTACTTC. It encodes CAWSVPGGRGSYEQYF.

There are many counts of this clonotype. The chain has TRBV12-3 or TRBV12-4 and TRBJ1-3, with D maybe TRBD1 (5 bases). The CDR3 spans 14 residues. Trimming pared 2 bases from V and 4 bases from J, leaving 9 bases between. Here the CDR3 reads CASSLPGKGNTIYF. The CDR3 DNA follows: TGTGCCAGCAGTTTACCAGGGAAGGGAAACACCATATATTTT.

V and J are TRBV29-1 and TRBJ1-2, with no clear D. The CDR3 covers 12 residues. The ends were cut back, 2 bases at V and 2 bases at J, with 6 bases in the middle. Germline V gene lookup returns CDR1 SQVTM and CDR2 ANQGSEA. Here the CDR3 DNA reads TGCAGCGTTGAAATCAAGAACTATGGCTACACCTTC. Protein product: CSVEIKNYGYTF. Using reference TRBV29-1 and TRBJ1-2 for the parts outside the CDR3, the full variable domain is SAVISQKPSRDICQRGTSLTIQCQVDSQVTMMFWYRQQPGQSLTLIATANQGSEATYESGFVIDKFPISRPNLTFSTLTVSNMSPEDSSIYLCSVEIKNYGYTFGSGTRLTVV.

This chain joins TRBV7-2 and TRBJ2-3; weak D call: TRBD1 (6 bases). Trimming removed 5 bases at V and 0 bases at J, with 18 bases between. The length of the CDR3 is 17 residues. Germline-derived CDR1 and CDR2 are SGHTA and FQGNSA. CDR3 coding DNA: TGTGCCAGCAGCCCACAAAGGGGGTCACCTAGCACAGATACGCAGTATTTT. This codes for CASSPQRGSPSTDTQYF. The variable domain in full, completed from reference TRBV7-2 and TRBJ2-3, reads GAGVSQSPSNKVTEKGKDVELRCDPISGHTALYWYRQSLGQGLEFLIYFQGNSAPDKSGLPSDRFSAERTGGSVSTLTIQRTQQEDSAVYLCASSPQRGSPSTDTQYFGPGTRLTVL.

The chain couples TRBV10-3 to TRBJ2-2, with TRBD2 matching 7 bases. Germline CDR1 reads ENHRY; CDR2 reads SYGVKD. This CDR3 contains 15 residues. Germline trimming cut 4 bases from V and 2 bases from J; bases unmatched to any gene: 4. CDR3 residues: CAISGTRPNTGELFF. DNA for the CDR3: TGTGCCATCAGTGGGACTAGGCCCAACACCGGGGAGCTGTTTTTT.

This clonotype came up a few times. CDR3 region: CASSLGQGNYEQYF. CDR3 sequence (DNA): TGCGCCAGCAGCTTGGGACAGGGCAACTACGAGCAGTACTTC. The chain is built from TRBV5-1 and TRBJ2-7, with 7 positions matching TRBD1. Germline CDR1 SGHRS, CDR2 YFSETQ. CDR3 length: 14 residues. V lost 0 bases and J lost 3; bases outside the gene matches: 3.

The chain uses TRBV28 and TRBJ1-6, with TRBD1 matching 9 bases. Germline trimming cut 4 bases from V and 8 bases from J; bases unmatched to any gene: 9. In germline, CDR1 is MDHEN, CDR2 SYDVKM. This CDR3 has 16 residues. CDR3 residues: CASSWNTGGAYSPLHF. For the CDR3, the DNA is TGTGCCAGCAGTTGGAATACAGGGGGCGCTTATTCACCCCTCCACTTT.

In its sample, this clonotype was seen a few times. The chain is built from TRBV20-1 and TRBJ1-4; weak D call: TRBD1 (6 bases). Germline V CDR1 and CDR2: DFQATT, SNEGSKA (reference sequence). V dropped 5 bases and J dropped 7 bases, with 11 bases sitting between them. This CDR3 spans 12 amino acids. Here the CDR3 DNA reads TGCAGTGCTTACAGGGACGTTGAAAAACTGTTTTTT. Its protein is CSAYRDVEKLFF.

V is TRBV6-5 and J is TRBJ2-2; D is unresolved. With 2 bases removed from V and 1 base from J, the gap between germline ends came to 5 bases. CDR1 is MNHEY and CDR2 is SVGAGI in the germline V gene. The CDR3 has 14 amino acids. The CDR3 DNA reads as TGTGCCAGCAGTTACGCTCAGAACACCGGGGAGCTGTTTTTT. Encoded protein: CASSYAQNTGELFF.

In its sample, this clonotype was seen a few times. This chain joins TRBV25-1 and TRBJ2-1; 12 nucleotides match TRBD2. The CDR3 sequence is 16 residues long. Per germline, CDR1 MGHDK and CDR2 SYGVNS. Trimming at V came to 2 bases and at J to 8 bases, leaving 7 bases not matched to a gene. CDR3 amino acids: CASSELTSGSRDEQFF. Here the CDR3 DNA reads TGTGCCAGCAGTGAACTGACTAGCGGGAGTCGCGATGAGCAGTTCTTC.

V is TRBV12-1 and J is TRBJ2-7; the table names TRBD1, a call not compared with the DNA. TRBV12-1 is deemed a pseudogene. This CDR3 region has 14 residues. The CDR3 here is CASSFGGATYEQYF. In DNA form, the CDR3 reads TGTGCCAGCAGCTTTGGCGGGGCTACTTACGAGCAGTACTTC.

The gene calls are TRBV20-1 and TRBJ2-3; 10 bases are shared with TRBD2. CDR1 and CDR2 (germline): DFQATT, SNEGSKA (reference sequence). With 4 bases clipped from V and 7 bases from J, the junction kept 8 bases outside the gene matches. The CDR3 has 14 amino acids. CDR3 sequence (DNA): TGCAGTGCTAAAGCGGGAGGGCCAGGAAATACGCAGTATTTT. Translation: CSAKAGGPGNTQYF.

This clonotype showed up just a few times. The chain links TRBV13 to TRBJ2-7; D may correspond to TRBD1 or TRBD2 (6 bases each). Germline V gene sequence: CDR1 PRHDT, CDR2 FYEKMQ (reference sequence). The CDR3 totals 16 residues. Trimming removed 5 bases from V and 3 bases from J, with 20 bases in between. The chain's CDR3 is CASSLVGASASYEQYF. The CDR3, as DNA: TGTGCCAGCAGCCTAGTGGGGGCTAGCGCGAGCTACGAGCAGTACTTC.

This CDR3 is CASSLDLAGITDTQYF. CDR3 nucleotide sequence: TGCGCCAGCAGCTTGGATCTAGCGGGGATCACAGATACGCAGTATTTT. The chain has TRBV5-1 and TRBJ2-3; 9 positions agree with TRBD2. The ends lost 0 bases at V and 2 bases at J; junction bases unmatched: 4. Germline CDR1 reads SGHRS; CDR2 reads YFSETQ. This CDR3 has 16 residues.

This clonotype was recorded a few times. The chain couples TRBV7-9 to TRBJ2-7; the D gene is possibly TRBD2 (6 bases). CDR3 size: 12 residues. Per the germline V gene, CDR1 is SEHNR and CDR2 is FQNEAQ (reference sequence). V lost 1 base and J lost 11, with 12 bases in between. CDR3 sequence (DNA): TGTGCCAGCAGCTTAGAGGGCAGGGAGGAGTACTTC. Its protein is CASSLEGREEYF.

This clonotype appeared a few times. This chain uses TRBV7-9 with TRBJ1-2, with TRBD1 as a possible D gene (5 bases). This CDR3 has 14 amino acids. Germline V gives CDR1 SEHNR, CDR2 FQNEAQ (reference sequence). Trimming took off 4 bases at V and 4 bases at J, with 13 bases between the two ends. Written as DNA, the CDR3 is TGTGCCAGCAGCTCACAGGAGCCTTTCTATGGCTACACCTTC. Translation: CASSSQEPFYGYTF.

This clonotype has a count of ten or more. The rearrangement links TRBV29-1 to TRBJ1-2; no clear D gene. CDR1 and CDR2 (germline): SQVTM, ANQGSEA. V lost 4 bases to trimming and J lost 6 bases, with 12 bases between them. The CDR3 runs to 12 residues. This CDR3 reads CSVGVKSHGYTF. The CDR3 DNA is TGCAGCGTTGGGGTCAAAAGTCATGGCTACACCTTC.

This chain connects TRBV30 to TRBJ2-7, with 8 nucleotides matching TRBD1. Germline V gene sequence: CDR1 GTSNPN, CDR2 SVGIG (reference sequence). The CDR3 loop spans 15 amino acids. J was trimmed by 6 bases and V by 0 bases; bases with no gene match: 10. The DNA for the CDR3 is TGTGCCTGGAGTGTACTCCAGGGGGCGCGGGGCGAGCAGTACTTC. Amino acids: CAWSVLQGARGEQYF.

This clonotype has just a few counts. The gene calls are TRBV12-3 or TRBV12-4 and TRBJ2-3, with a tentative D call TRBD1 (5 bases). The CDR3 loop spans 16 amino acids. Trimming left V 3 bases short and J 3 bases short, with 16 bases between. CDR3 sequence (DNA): TGTGCCAGCAGTTTCCTTGGGCTGGGGCCTACAGATACGCAGTATTTT. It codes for CASSFLGLGPTDTQYF.